The 30 T cell receptor beta chains below were found in one sample sequenced in a study of T cells in Graves' hyperthyroidism and ophthalmopathy. Authors of the study amplified TCR beta CDR3 regions from RNA transcripts. An initial round of RT-PCR targeting the TCR CDR3 relied on the HTBI primer set. TCRdb reanalysed the multiplex PCR reads using MiXCR and keeps one entry per CDR3 protein. The sample lists roughly 740,000 distinct CDR3 sequences, approximately 16% occurring once. Sequencing input: blood. All receptors derive from a man between 18 and 35 years old with Graves' hyperthyroidism.

J is TRBJ2-1 and V is TRBV19; D is possibly TRBD2 (5 bases). CDR1 and CDR2 from the germline V gene are LNHDA and SQIVND (reference sequence). V lost 3 bases to trimming and J lost 1 base, with 13 bases between them. This CDR3 has 16 amino acids. The CDR3: CASSIGFAGSYNEQFF. The CDR3 nucleotides are TGTGCCAGTAGTATCGGCTTCGCGGGTTCCTACAATGAGCAGTTCTTC.

This clonotype was observed a handful of times. The chain is built from TRBV7-2 and TRBJ2-3; D is possibly TRBD2 (6 bases). The V gene lost 5 bases and the J gene lost 5 bases, with 17 bases spanning the gap. Germline CDR1 reads SGHTA; CDR2 reads FQGNSA. The CDR3 runs to 15 residues. CDR3: CASSKLRRAKDTQYF. The DNA for the CDR3 is TGTGCCAGCAGCAAACTTAGGAGGGCTAAAGATACGCAGTATTTT. Supplemented by reference TRBV7-2 and TRBJ2-3, the full variable domain reads GAGVSQSPSNKVTEKGKDVELRCDPISGHTALYWYRQSLGQGLEFLIYFQGNSAPDKSGLPSDRFSAERTGGSVSTLTIQRTQQEDSAVYLCASSKLRRAKDTQYFGPGTRLTVL.

This clonotype was counted between two and nine times. The germline gene is not matched at one end of the junction; a read error may be the cause. The CDR3 bases are TGTGCCAGCAGTTTTCTCACAGGACAGGGCATCCTCTACGGGCAGTACTTC. Its protein is CASSFLTGQGILYGQYF. J is TRBJ2-7 and V is TRBV28; TRBD1 matches at 8 bases. Germline-derived CDR1 and CDR2 are MDHEN and SYDVKM. The CDR3 covers 17 residues.

A few counts support this clonotype. This chain links TRBV30 with TRBJ1-1; D is uncertain. CDR1 and CDR2 from the germline V gene are GTSNPN and SVGIG (reference sequence). Trimming shortened V by 3 bases and J by 3 bases, and 11 bases separated the two germline ends. The length of the CDR3 is 13 residues. CDR3 residues: CAWRSDGHTEAFF. In nucleotides, the CDR3 is TGTGCCTGGAGGTCGGACGGTCACACTGAAGCTTTCTTT.

This clonotype was counted between two and nine times. A read error may explain this, as a much larger clone is one base away. This chain connects TRBV2 to TRBJ2-3; no reliable D call. The CDR3 spans 14 residues. Germline-derived CDR1 and CDR2 are SNHLY and FYNNEI. The CDR3 DNA sequence: TGTGCCGGCAGTGTTGGTCCGTGGCCAGATACGCAGTATTTT. Translation gives CAGSVGPWPDTQYF. Drawing the rest from reference TRBV2 and TRBJ2-3, the complete variable domain is EPEVTQTPSHQVTQMGQEVILRCVPISNHLYFYWYRQILGQKVEFLVSFYNNEISEKSEIFDDQFSVERPDGSNFTLKIRSTKLEDSAMYFCAGSVGPWPDTQYFGPGTRLTVL.

This chain links TRBV28 with TRBJ1-2; D is unresolved. Germline V gene sequence: CDR1 MDHEN, CDR2 SYDVKM. V was cut by 7 bases and J by 4 bases, with 10 bases left in between. The CDR3 loop spans 12 amino acids. The DNA for the CDR3 is TGTGCCAGCACCCTGGGTTCCTATGGCTACACCTTC. Translating gives CASTLGSYGYTF.

The rearrangement joins TRBV28 to TRBJ2-4; D uncertain. This CDR3 contains 16 residues. V was cut by 8 bases and J by 0 bases, with 17 bases left in between. Germline CDR1 and CDR2: MDHEN and SYDVKM. For the CDR3, the DNA is TGTGCCAGCGTCCCGAGGAAGGGAATAGCCAAAAACATTCAGTACTTC. Encoded protein: CASVPRKGIAKNIQYF.

This clonotype turned up a few times. V usage is TRBV30 and J usage is TRBJ2-6; D not resolved. Per the germline V gene, CDR1 is GTSNPN and CDR2 is SVGIG (reference sequence). The CDR3 contains 13 residues. V lost 5 bases to trimming and J lost 4 bases, with 9 bases between them. CDR3 sequence reads: CAWGVGGANVLTF. In nucleotides, the CDR3 is TGTGCCTGGGGGGTTGGGGGGGCCAACGTCCTGACTTTC.

This clonotype was seen repeatedly, ten times or more. This chain joins TRBV2 and TRBJ2-3; TRBD2 matches 11 bases. Germline CDR1 and CDR2: SNHLY and FYNNEI. The CDR3 totals 20 residues. V gave up 6 bases and J gave up 2 bases; unmatched junction bases: 19. The CDR3 is CASRAGTSGSTLSFTDTQYF. CDR3 nucleotides: TGTGCCAGCAGAGCCGGGACTAGCGGTTCCACCCTATCATTCACAGATACGCAGTATTTT.

This clonotype was counted ten times or more. The chain links TRBV7-2 to TRBJ2-5; TRBD1 agrees at 8 bases. This CDR3 contains 16 residues. Germline CDR1 reads SGHTA; CDR2 reads FQGNSA. J was trimmed by 2 bases and V by 2 bases; bases with no gene match: 7. The CDR3 sequence is CASSLIFGTGQETQYF. DNA for the CDR3: TGTGCCAGCAGCTTAATTTTCGGGACAGGACAAGAGACCCAGTACTTC.

This clonotype appeared many times. The chain recombines TRBV12-3 or TRBV12-4 with TRBJ2-6, with TRBD2 identical over 9 bases. V dropped 5 bases and J dropped 4; count of bases not matched to a gene: 9. This CDR3 is built from 17 residues. The CDR3 loop reads CASSLVAGVAGANVLTF. CDR3 bases: TGTGCCAGCAGTCTGGTAGCGGGAGTGGCGGGGGCCAACGTCCTGACTTTC.

This clonotype was seen more than once but under ten times. The rearrangement links TRBV27 to TRBJ2-3; 8 bases fit TRBD2. V lost 3 bases and J lost 5; bases outside the gene matches: 7. Looked up from germline, CDR1 is MNHEY and CDR2 is SMNVEV (reference sequence). CDR3 size: 15 residues. The CDR3 region is CASSFTNGRVDTQYF. The CDR3 DNA reads TGTGCCAGCAGTTTTACTAACGGGAGGGTAGATACGCAGTATTTT.

There are a few counts of this clonotype. The rearrangement joins TRBV7-9 to TRBJ2-7; 7 bases line up with TRBD1. Trimming at V came to 5 bases and at J to 5 bases, leaving 3 bases not matched to a gene. The CDR3 has 12 residues. From germline, CDR1 is SEHNR and CDR2 FQNEAQ (reference sequence). CDR3 nucleotides: TGTGCCAGCAGCAAGGGGACAGACGAGCAGTACTTC. This encodes CASSKGTDEQYF.

A few counts support this clonotype. This chain links TRBV7-2 with TRBJ2-1; possibly TRBD2 for D (6 bases). V shed 6 bases and J shed 8 bases, with 17 bases lying between them. CDR3 length: 14 residues. From germline, CDR1 is SGHTA and CDR2 FQGNSA. The CDR3 sequence is CASSFTSLGDEQFF. The CDR3 coding sequence is TGTGCCAGCAGTTTCACTAGCCTCGGGGATGAGCAGTTCTTC.

This clonotype was recorded only once. The rearrangement joins TRBV4-3 to TRBJ2-7; 10 positions agree with TRBD2. J was trimmed by 1 base and V by 3 bases; bases with no gene match: 3. CDR1 LGHNA and CDR2 YSLEER come from the germline V gene. The CDR3 covers 15 residues. CDR3 residues: CASSHRAGGSYEQYF. The CDR3 bases are TGCGCCAGCAGCCATAGAGCGGGAGGGTCCTACGAGCAGTACTTC.

The V and J genes are TRBV20-1 and TRBJ1-1, with unresolved D. Germline V CDR1 and CDR2: DFQATT, SNEGSKA (reference sequence). The CDR3 has 14 amino acids. The V gene lost 6 bases and the J gene lost 2 bases, with 16 bases spanning the gap. The CDR3 DNA reads TGCAGTGCCCCAAAACGGACGGATAACACTGAAGCTTTCTTT. Translating it yields CSAPKRTDNTEAFF.

This rearrangement joins TRBV4-2 to TRBJ2-7; 9 bases fit TRBD1. V gave up 4 bases and J gave up 6 bases; unmatched junction bases: 7. This CDR3 has 14 residues. CDR1 and CDR2 from the germline V gene are LGHNA and YNFKEQ. Here the CDR3 DNA reads TGTGCCAGCAGCCCTCAGGACAGGGGAGGCGAGCAGTACTTC. Amino acid sequence: CASSPQDRGGEQYF.

Only a few counts were recorded for this clonotype. The rearrangement joins TRBV5-6 to TRBJ2-1; TRBD2 matches 11 bases. V shed 4 bases, J shed 9 bases, and the junction held 12 bases outside the gene matches. The CDR3 totals 16 residues. Germline V gene sequence: CDR1 SGHDT, CDR2 YYEEEE. As DNA, the CDR3 is TGTGCCAGCAGCAACCGACCCGGGACTAGCGGAAGTGAGCAGTTCTTC. Amino acids: CASSNRPGTSGSEQFF.

This clonotype has more than one count but fewer than ten. The V gene is TRBV19, the J gene TRBJ2-1; 13 nucleotides match TRBD2. Germline CDR1 is LNHDA and CDR2 is SQIVND (reference sequence). Trimming cost V 5 bases and J 10 bases; bases outside gene matches: 8. The CDR3 extends over 15 amino acids. As DNA, the CDR3 is TGTGCCAGTAGTCCCCGACTAGCGGGAGGAGGCGAGCAGTTCTTC. Amino acid sequence: CASSPRLAGGGEQFF. Combining the CDR3 with reference TRBV19 and TRBJ2-1 gives the whole variable domain DGGITQSPKYLFRKEGQNVTLSCEQNLNHDAMYWYRQDPGQGLRLIYYSQIVNDFQKGDIAEGYSVSREKKESFPLTVTSAQKNPTAFYLCASSPRLAGGGEQFFGPGTRLTVL.

This rearrangement joins TRBV25-1 to TRBJ2-7, with unresolved D. The CDR3 totals 14 residues. V was clipped by 6 bases and J by 3 bases, with 15 bases between them. CDR1 and CDR2 (germline): MGHDK, SYGVNS. CDR3 loop: CASSVSGLLYEQYF. CDR3 coding DNA: TGTGCCAGCAGCGTCTCGGGCCTTCTCTACGAGCAGTACTTC.

This clonotype was seen a handful of times. The junction and the germline gene differ at one end; a read error may be behind it. The J gene is TRBJ1-4, the V gene TRBV28, with 9 bases lining up with TRBD1. This CDR3 spans 15 amino acids. Germline V gene data show CDR1 as MDHEN and CDR2 as SYDVKM. CDR3 in DNA: TGTGCCGGCAGTCCGACAGGGGGTCATAATGAAAAACTGTTTTTT. This sequence encodes CAGSPTGGHNEKLFF. The variable domain in full, with the rest retrieved from reference TRBV28 and TRBJ1-4, is DVKVTQSSRYLVKRTGEKVFLECVQDMDHENMFWYRQDPGLGLRLIYFSYDVKMKEKGDIPEGYSVSREKKERFSLILESASTNQTSMYLCAGSPTGGHNEKLFFGSGTQLSVL.

The J gene is TRBJ2-1, the V gene TRBV5-8; D may be TRBD1 or TRBD2 (5 bases each). CDR1 and CDR2 from the germline V gene are SGHTS and YDEGEE. V was shortened by 7 bases and J by 9 bases, with 14 bases between the two germline ends. CDR3 length equals 12 residues. CDR3 sequence reads: CASLRWGFEQFF. CDR3 DNA sequence: TGTGCCAGCCTCCGGTGGGGGTTTGAGCAGTTCTTC.

This sequence joins TRBV25-1 and TRBJ2-3, with D possibly matching TRBD1 (6 bases). V was pared by 5 bases and J by 0 bases, with 15 bases between. Germline V gene lookup returns CDR1 MGHDK and CDR2 SYGVNS. The CDR3 consists of 16 residues. CDR3 protein: CASSPRGYLSTDTQYF. The DNA of the CDR3 is TGTGCCAGCAGTCCCAGGGGCTACCTTAGCACAGATACGCAGTATTTT.

The chain uses TRBV20-1 and TRBJ2-3; D is unresolved. The CDR3 spans 12 residues. Germline CDR1 is DFQATT and CDR2 is SNEGSKA (reference sequence). Trimming pared 6 bases from V and 4 bases from J, leaving 11 bases between. The CDR3 DNA is TGCAGTGCCCAAATTGGGGCAGATACGCAGTATTTT. This sequence encodes CSAQIGADTQYF.

The chain combines TRBV20-1 with TRBJ2-1; TRBD1 matches 7 bases. The CDR3 extends over 15 amino acids. V lost 3 bases and J lost 3; bases outside the gene matches: 8. Germline V lookup: CDR1 DFQATT, CDR2 SNEGSKA (reference sequence). The CDR3 DNA is TGCAGTGCTAGTGAGGGGGCATCGTTCTACAATGAGCAGTTCTTC. Amino acid sequence: CSASEGASFYNEQFF.

This chain's CDR3 is CSARREVNEQFF. DNA of the CDR3: TGCAGCGCGCGGCGGGAGGTCAATGAGCAGTTCTTC. The chain is built from TRBV20-1 and TRBJ2-1; 8 positions agree with TRBD2. The CDR3 is 12 residues long. Germline loops: CDR1 DFQATT, CDR2 SNEGSKA (reference sequence).

The chain is built from TRBV6-5 and TRBJ1-5, with a weak D call TRBD1 (6 bases). The CDR3 is 13 amino acids. V lost 4 bases and J lost 6, with 10 bases in between. The germline V gene encodes CDR1 MNHEY and CDR2 SVGAGI. Here the CDR3 DNA reads TGTGCCAGCAGTTTAAGGGACATTCAGCCCCAGCATTTT. Translation: CASSLRDIQPQHF.

This clonotype came up many times. The genes are TRBV19 and TRBJ2-7; weak D call: TRBD1 (6 bases). The CDR3 loop spans 12 amino acids. Per the germline V gene, CDR1 is LNHDA and CDR2 is SQIVND (reference sequence). Trimming removed 5 bases at V and 4 bases at J, with 9 bases between. The CDR3 sequence: CASSGQRYEQYF. The CDR3 region has the DNA TGTGCCAGTAGTGGACAGAGATACGAGCAGTACTTC.

This clonotype turned up a few times. V gene TRBV19 combines with J gene TRBJ2-1; 11 bases line up with TRBD2. Germline V gene sequence: CDR1 LNHDA, CDR2 SQIVND (reference sequence). There are 18 residues in the CDR3. Losses at the gene ends were 0 bases for V and 3 bases for J; bases not matched to a gene: 7. For the CDR3, the DNA is TGTGCCAGTAGTATAGACATTCTAGCGGGAGGACGCTACAATGAGCAGTTCTTC. Its translation: CASSIDILAGGRYNEQFF.

This clonotype was observed a handful of times. The J gene is TRBJ2-7, the V gene TRBV5-6; D may correspond to TRBD1 or TRBD2 (7 bases each). V lost 4 bases and J lost 1, with 18 bases in between. Germline CDR1 and CDR2: SGHDT and YYEEEE. CDR3 length equals 16 residues. CDR3 in DNA: TGTGCCAGCAGCCGGGGGGCAGGGGGTTTATCCTACGAGCAGTACTTC. This translates into CASSRGAGGLSYEQYF.